These T cell receptor beta chains were read from a single sample in a study of OX40 agonist ivuxolimab in advanced cancers. Data came from immunoSEQ multiplex PCR; TCRdb stores just in-frame clones and leaves some out. The table records about 27,000 clones, over 75% of them present only once. The source material was CD4+ or CD8+ T cells sorted from blood, sampled in a trial of the OX40 agonist ivuxolimab. These receptors all stem from an adult with an advanced solid tumor such as melanoma, head and neck, liver or kidney cancer. Both conserved end residues are part of each CDR3. The D gene is left open where the match is weak. Rows give clone size only sometimes, using once, few, many, or a class for an expanded clone.

TRBJ1-2 - TRBV29-1 TRBD1 TGCAGCGTTGAAGGACAGGGGGCAATCTATGGCTACACCTTC CSVEGQGAIYGYTF
TRBJ2-4 - TRBV19 TRBD2 TGTGCCAGTAGCCCCCGGCGGGAGGGCTCCAAAAACATTCAGTACTTC CASSPRREGSKNIQYF
TRBJ2-2 - TRBV4-1 TRBD1 TGCGCCAGCAGCCCCCGGGACAGGGGGACCGGGGAGCTGTTTTTT CASSPRDRGTGELFF
TRBJ2-5 - TRBV9 - TGTGCCAGCAGCGTAGGCACCGAAGAGACCCAGTACTTC CASSVGTEETQYF
TRBJ2-7 - TRBV27 - TGTGCCAGCTCCCTGGGGGGGCCGGGCGAGCAGTACTTC CASSLGGPGEQYF
TRBJ1-1 - TRBV28 - TGTGCCAGCAGTTCCATCGACGGAGCTGAAGCTTTCTTT CASSSIDGAEAFF
TRBJ1-1 few TRBV30 - TGTGCCTGGGGACAGTCGAACACTGAAGCTTTCTTT CAWGQSNTEAFF
TRBJ1-5 - TRBV18 - TGTGCCAGCTCAGATCTTTGGGGAAATCAGCCCCAGCATTTT CASSDLWGNQPQHF
TRBJ1-6 - TRBV11-2 - TGTGCCAGCAGCCCCCAATGGGGGGCTATTTCTTCACCCCTCCACTTT CASSPQWGAISSPLHF
TRBJ1-5 - TRBV28 - TGTGCCAGCAGACCCTACAGGGAAAACAATCAGCCCCAGCATTTT CASRPYRENNQPQHF
TRBJ1-1 - TRBV7-8 TRBD1 TGTGCCAGCAACAACCGCCAGGACAGGGCGGGTACTGAAGCTTTCTTT CASNNRQDRAGTEAFF
TRBJ2-2 - TRBV6-4 - TGTGCCAGCAGTGAGCTCGGGGGGAACACCGGGGAGCTGTTTTTT CASSELGGNTGELFF
TRBJ1-1 few TRBV19 - TGTGCCAGTAGTATAGATCAAGGCTGGGGGAACACTGAAGCTTTCTTT CASSIDQGWGNTEAFF
TRBJ2-1 many TRBV19 - TGTGCCAGTAGTATTGGGGGGCATGAGCAGTTCTTC CASSIGGHEQFF
TRBJ2-1 - TRBV16 - TGTGCCAGCAGCCAAGGCAATGAGCAGTTCTTC CASSQGNEQFF
TRBJ1-2 - TRBV30 - TGTGCCTGGAGGGGTAGGACCGACTATGGCTACACCTTC CAWRGRTDYGYTF
TRBJ2-7 few TRBV11-2 TRBD2 TGTGCCAGCAGCTTCCATAGTGGACTAGCGGGGGGCGAGCAGTACTTC CASSFHSGLAGGEQYF
TRBJ2-7 - TRBV4-1 - TGCGCCAGCAGCCAAGATTCACGCGCCTACGAGCAGTACTTC CASSQDSRAYEQYF
TRBJ2-1 - TRBV9 - TGTGCCAGCAGCGTAGGACAGTACAATGAGCAGTTCTTC CASSVGQYNEQFF
TRBJ2-7 once TRBV11-2 TRBD1 TGTGCCAGCAGCTCCGGACAGGGGCGGAACGAGCAGTACTTC CASSSGQGRNEQYF
TRBJ2-1 - TRBV6-5 - TGTGCCAGCAGTTATGAAGGGAGCTCCTACAATGAGCAGTTCTTC CASSYEGSSYNEQFF
TRBJ2-7 - TRBV19 - TGTGCCAGTAGTATGGCGGGGGCCCCGGGGTACGAGCAGTACTTC CASSMAGAPGYEQYF
TRBJ2-3 few TRBV9 TRBD2 TGTGCCAGCAGCGTAAACCCGACTAGCGGGGGGTCAAGCACAGATACGCAGTATTTT CASSVNPTSGGSSTDTQYF
TRBJ2-5 - TRBV4-1 TRBD2 TGCGCCAGCAGCCAAGAATGGAGGGAGGGGGAGACCCAGTACTTC CASSQEWREGETQYF
TRBJ2-2 few TRBV2 - TGTGCCAGCGATAGACCCGAAACAGCGAACACCGGGGAGCTGTTTTTT CASDRPETANTGELFF
TRBJ2-3 - TRBV7-9 TRBD1 TGTGCCAGCAGCGCAAGACAGGGGATTGTAGATACGCAGTATTTT CASSARQGIVDTQYF
TRBJ1-1 - TRBV6-6 - TGTGCCAGCACCACACAAAGCGTCGGCCTAAACACTGAAGCTTTCTTT CASTTQSVGLNTEAFF
TRBJ2-1 few TRBV2 - TGTGCCAGCAGTGGGACAATAGAAAATTACAATGAGCAGTTCTTC CASSGTIENYNEQFF
TRBJ2-7 once TRBV28 TRBD2 TGTGCCAGCAGCTCCCCGAGCGGGGAGACCTCCTACGAGCAGTACTTC CASSSPSGETSYEQYF
TRBJ1-4 - TRBV4-1 - TGCGCCAGCAGCCAAGGGGCCGGGGAAGAAAAACTGTTTTTT CASSQGAGEEKLFF
TRBJ1-2 once TRBV5-4 TRBD1 TGTGCCAGCAGCTTAACAGGGGGCTCTTGGGGCTACACCTTC CASSLTGGSWGYTF
TRBJ2-5 - TRBV11-2 - TGTGCCAGCAGCTTGGGTAGATTTCAAGAGACCCAGTACTTC CASSLGRFQETQYF
TRBJ1-1 - TRBV6-1 - TGTGCCAGCAGTGAACGGCCGGATCGTGAAGCTTTCTTT CASSERPDREAFF
TRBJ2-3 - TRBV9 - TGTGCCAGCAGCGTAGGCAGGCCAGATACGCAGTATTTT CASSVGRPDTQYF
TRBJ2-3 - TRBV5-4 TRBD2 TGTGCCAGCAGCCCGGGGACTAGCGGGACAACAGATACGCAGTATTTT CASSPGTSGTTDTQYF
TRBJ2-7 - TRBV6-1 - TGTGCCAGCAGAAAAACAGGGTTACTATTCTACGAGCAGTACTTC CASRKTGLLFYEQYF
TRBJ1-6 - TRBV6-6 - TGTGCCAGCAGTTACTGGTCCGAGAGGGGTTCACCCCTCCACTTT CASSYWSERGSPLHF
TRBJ2-1 - TRBV30 TRBD2 TGTGCCTGGAGCGCTAGGGGAGGGTCCTACAATGAGCAGTTCTTC CAWSARGGSYNEQFF
TRBJ2-5 - TRBV6-1 - TGTGCCAGCAGTGTCCTAGAAGGGACCCACTCAGAGACCCAGTACTTC CASSVLEGTHSETQYF
TRBJ2-7 - TRBV2 - TGTGCCAGCAGTGAAGGCAGGGGATGGGGCTACGAGCAGTACTTC CASSEGRGWGYEQYF
TRBJ1-4 - TRBV30 - TGTGCCTGGAGTGCGGTACAGGGTTTGGAAAAACTGTTTTTT CAWSAVQGLEKLFF
TRBJ1-4 once TRBV7-9 - TGTGCCAGCAGCTCCGCCAGTAGTAATGAAAAACTGTTTTTT CASSSASSNEKLFF
TRBJ2-7 - TRBV7-8 - TGTGCCAGCAGCTTAGCGCAAGTGGGAGGGGGCTACGAGCAGTACTTC CASSLAQVGGGYEQYF
TRBJ2-7 - TRBV7-6 TRBD1 TGTGCCAGCAGCTTAGCGGACAGGGCTAACGAGCAGTACTTC CASSLADRANEQYF
TRBJ2-1 - TRBV9 TRBD2 TGTGCCAGCAGCGTAACTCCTGTGACTAGCGGGAGGGGGGCTAATGAGCAGTTCTTC CASSVTPVTSGRGANEQFF
TRBJ2-1 - TRBV27 TRBD2 TGTGCCAGCAGTTTTAGCTCCGGACTAGCGGGAGCTGGTGAGCAGTTCTTC CASSFSSGLAGAGEQFF
TRBJ2-2 - TRBV16 - TGTGCCAGCAGCCAGCCCCAGTTTCAGGGGACCGGGGAGCTGTTTTTT CASSQPQFQGTGELFF
TRBJ2-7 - TRBV7-4 TRBD1 TGTGCCAGCAGCTTAAGGACCCACAGGGGTGGCTCCTACGAGCAGTACTTC CASSLRTHRGGSYEQYF
TRBJ2-6 - TRBV7-9 - TGTGCCAGCAGCTTAGGGGCCAGAGACTCTGGGGCCAACGTCCTGACTTTC CASSLGARDSGANVLTF
TRBJ2-2 - TRBV5-1 - TGCGCCAGCAGCTTGTATACAGGGAGTTCCGGGGAGCTGTTTTTT CASSLYTGSSGELFF
TRBJ2-3 once TRBV4-1 - TGCGCCAGCAGCCAAGCTGAGGGTCGCACAGATACGCAGTATTTT CASSQAEGRTDTQYF
TRBJ2-7 - TRBV2 - TGTGCCAGCGGAAACTACGAGCAGTACTTC CASGNYEQYF
TRBJ2-6 - TRBV11-1 - TGTGCCAGCAGCTTATCCTCTGGGGCCAACGTCCTGACTTTC CASSLSSGANVLTF
TRBJ2-7 - TRBV6-6 TRBD1 TGTGCCAGCAGTTACGGGACAGGGGGTTCCTACGAGCAGTACTTC CASSYGTGGSYEQYF
TRBJ2-5 - TRBV7-7 - TGTGCTAGCAGCCCGCGACACGACCTCCAAGAGACCCAGTACTTC CASSPRHDLQETQYF
TRBJ1-1 - TRBV5-1 - TGCGCCAGCAGCTTGGATGGGGTGGGTATGAACACTGAAGCTTTCTTT CASSLDGVGMNTEAFF
TRBJ2-5 - TRBV4-2 - TGTGCCAGCACCGAAAATGGCCCCGGGGAGACCCAGTACTTC CASTENGPGETQYF
TRBJ2-7 - TRBV10-3 TRBD1 TGTGCCATCAGGGACAGGACAGTTTACGAGCAGTACTTC CAIRDRTVYEQYF
TRBJ2-5 once TRBV6-1 TRBD1 TGTGCCAGCAGGGATGACAGGGGGAGGGAGACCCAGTACTTC CASRDDRGRETQYF
TRBJ1-2 - TRBV7-9 TRBD1 TGTGCCAGCAGCTCAAGACAGGGGGTTAGCTATGGCTACACCTTC CASSSRQGVSYGYTF